This T cell receptor beta chain was observed in a study of cytomegalovirus exposure and HLA in healthy donors. Overall study results and limits: Rare TCR sequences dominated, though some public TCRs recurred in many donors. Associated with cytomegalovirus, according to the listing, were some 150 TCR beta chains. Under in vitro conditions, a few CMV-associated chains were confirmed as specific for CMV antigens.

As concerns this clone: Antigen specificity is unknown.

Separation from the 666-subject first cohort characterized the roughly 130-subject validation cohort, to which the donors belonged. Data came from immunoSEQ multiplex PCR; TCRdb stores just in-frame clones and leaves some out. The repertoire consists of tens of thousands of clones, with almost 85% occurring once and the leading ten covering 12%. The specimen sequenced was PBMCs. The clonotype originates from a woman aged 18-35 years in good health and CMV-seropositive.

The CDR3 region has the DNA TGTGCCAGCAAAAGGGACAGAGGTCACGAGCAGTACTTC. Protein: CASKRDRGHEQYF. The genes are TRBV6-5 and TRBJ2-7; 7 nucleotides match TRBD1. This CDR3 spans 13 amino acids. V shed 7 bases and J 5 bases; nucleotides not matched to a gene: 8. Germline V gene data show CDR1 as MNHEY and CDR2 as SVGAGI.